These T cell receptor beta chains were read from a single sample in a study of shared clonotypes between healthy human individuals. TCRdb keeps only in-frame clones here, not all; method: immunoSEQ multiplex PCR. The sample has some 2,400,000 clones; approximately 96% are singletons. The sequencing sample was made of naive CD4+ T cells sorted from blood. All receptors come from a man younger than 30 in good health. Each CDR3 is given with its conserved first and last residue. Fields, in order: J gene, V gene, clone size, D gene, CDR3 DNA, CDR3 protein. The D gene is left open where the match is weak. Part of the rows lack a size; the others show once, few, many or a class for expanded clones.

TRBJ2-1	TRBV7-7	.	TRBD1	TGTGCTAGCAGCCAGGGGGTCCCACCCGACAATGAGCAGTTCTTC	CASSQGVPPDNEQFF
TRBJ2-7	TRBV19	.	TRBD1	TGTGCCAGTAGCGATGACAGGGCCACGTACGAGCAGTACTTC	CASSDDRATYEQYF
TRBJ2-2	TRBV4-3	.	.	TGCGCCAGCAGCCAAAACCCCCCCCAAGTAGTCGGGGAGCTGTTTTTT	CASSQNPPQVVGELFF
TRBJ1-1	TRBV18	.	TRBD1	TGTGCCAGCTCACCACCGACGAGACAGGGTACTGAAGCTTTCTTT	CASSPPTRQGTEAFF
TRBJ2-3	TRBV2	.	.	TGTGCCAGCAGCCGGGACCAGACGGGCACAGATACGCAGTATTTT	CASSRDQTGTDTQYF
TRBJ2-7	TRBV25-1	.	TRBD1	TGTGCCAGCAGTGTGGGACAGGGGTCCTACGAGCAGTACTTC	CASSVGQGSYEQYF
TRBJ2-4	TRBV30	.	TRBD2	TGTGCCTGGAGTAAACGGACTAGCGAGGCCAAAAACATTCAGTACTTC	CAWSKRTSEAKNIQYF
TRBJ1-2	TRBV19	.	.	TGTGCCAGTAGTCCAAGAATTTGGGGAGGGATCAACTATGGCTACACCTTC	CASSPRIWGGINYGYTF
TRBJ2-3	TRBV18	few	.	TGTGCCAGCTCACCACGGCTAGGGGCGGGCGATACGCAGTATTTT	CASSPRLGAGDTQYF
TRBJ1-6	TRBV6-6	.	.	TGTGCCAGCACCAACGACAGAGATAATTCACCCCTCCACTTT	CASTNDRDNSPLHF
TRBJ2-7	TRBV27	.	.	TGTGCCAGCTATGACTATCCGGCCTACGAGCAGTACTTC	CASYDYPAYEQYF
TRBJ1-2	TRBV10-1	.	TRBD1	TGCGCCAGCAGCGCTGGGACAGGGAGCTATGGCTACACCTTC	CASSAGTGSYGYTF
TRBJ1-5	TRBV19	.	.	TGTGCCAGTAGCCCGATAGAACCAAGCAATCAGCCCCAGCATTTT	CASSPIEPSNQPQHF
TRBJ2-3	TRBV7-6	once	.	TGTGCCAGCAGCTCCGCCGACCGCCCCACAGATACGCAGTATTTT	CASSSADRPTDTQYF
TRBJ1-1	TRBV7-9	.	.	TGTGCCAGCAGCTTGGGGGCCCAAGGCACTGAAGCTTTCTTT	CASSLGAQGTEAFF
TRBJ1-6	TRBV19	.	.	TGTGCCAGTAGTATCGCGGGACAAAATTCACCCCTCCACTTT	CASSIAGQNSPLHF
TRBJ1-5	TRBV5-1	.	.	TGCGCCAGCAGCTTACAGGGAAATCTGGGTCAGCCCCAGCATTTT	CASSLQGNLGQPQHF
TRBJ1-5	TRBV10-2	.	.	TGCGCCAGCAGTGAGTCGATAGGGGCGCGAAATCAGCCCCAGCATTTT	CASSESIGARNQPQHF
TRBJ2-5	TRBV7-2	.	TRBD2	TGTGCCAGCAGCTTACGCGTACTAGCGGGAGGGCCTGGGGAGACCCAGTACTTC	CASSLRVLAGGPGETQYF
TRBJ2-6	TRBV11-1	.	.	TGTGCCAGCAGCTCACCGGGACTGGGGGACAACGTCCTGACTTTC	CASSSPGLGDNVLTF
TRBJ2-1	TRBV7-2	.	TRBD2	TGTGCCAGCAGCCGACTAGCGGGAGGGACCTACAATGAGCAGTTCTTC	CASSRLAGGTYNEQFF
TRBJ2-1	TRBV6-7	.	TRBD1	TGTGCCAGCAGTTACTTAACCCCACAGGACAGGCTCTTCAATGAGCAGTTCTTC	CASSYLTPQDRLFNEQFF
TRBJ2-3	TRBV29-1	.	.	TGCAGCGTTCTAGTTCAGGCCGTATCAGATACGCAGTATTTT	CSVLVQAVSDTQYF
TRBJ2-7	TRBV6-5	once	TRBD1	TGTGCCAGCAGTTACAGACAGGGCTACGAGCAGTACTTC	CASSYRQGYEQYF
TRBJ2-3	TRBV19	.	TRBD1	TGTGCCAGTAGCCTGGACAGGGTGAGAACAGATACGCAGTATTTT	CASSLDRVRTDTQYF
TRBJ1-6	TRBV30	.	.	TGTGCCTGGAGTGGATCCTGGTACAGCGATAATTCACCCCTCCACTTT	CAWSGSWYSDNSPLHF